Below are 14 T cell receptor beta chains sequenced from a single sample in a study of cytomegalovirus exposure and HLA in healthy donors. TCRdb keeps only in-frame clones here, not all; method: immunoSEQ multiplex PCR. Counted here are some 60,000 clones, 94% occurring once; the ten biggest clones make up about 4%. The sequenced material came from PBMCs. Every receptor here comes from a man between 18 and 35 years old in good health and CMV-seropositive.

V gene TRBV7-2 combines with J gene TRBJ2-7; no firm D call. Germline CDR1 is SGHTA and CDR2 is FQGNSA. V lost 0 bases, J lost 1 base, and 4 bases lay in between. The CDR3 spans 13 residues. The CDR3 region has the DNA TGTGCCAGCAGCTTAGCGGAGTCCTACGAGCAGTACTTC. Protein: CASSLAESYEQYF.

The V and J genes are TRBV7-9 and TRBJ2-5; weak D call: TRBD1 (6 bases). CDR3 size: 14 residues. The germline CDR1 and CDR2 sequences are SEHNR and FQNEAQ (reference sequence). V was trimmed by 1 base and J by 1 base, leaving 7 bases between them. The CDR3 loop is CASSLVRGQETQYF. The CDR3 nucleotides are TGTGCCAGCAGCTTAGTCAGGGGCCAAGAGACCCAGTACTTC.

The V and J genes are TRBV6-5 and TRBJ2-3; D is perhaps TRBD1 (6 bases). With 3 bases removed from V and 5 bases from J, the gap between germline ends came to 12 bases. The V gene's germline CDR1 is MNHEY and CDR2 SVGAGI. This CDR3 is built from 14 residues. The CDR3 loop reads CASSYGQMKDTQYF. CDR3 coding DNA: TGTGCCAGCAGTTATGGACAGATGAAAGATACGCAGTATTTT.

The V call is TRBV25-1, the J call TRBJ2-5; 7 bases align to TRBD1. Germline lookup yields CDR1 MGHDK and CDR2 SYGVNS. The CDR3 has 13 amino acids. After removal of 6 bases from V and 2 bases from J, the junction contained 3 bases not matched to a gene. CDR3 bases: TGTGCCAGCAGCTTGGACAGGCAAGAGACCCAGTACTTC. Translation gives CASSLDRQETQYF.

V gene TRBV6-5 combines with J gene TRBJ2-3; D is ambiguous. Looked up from germline, CDR1 is MNHEY and CDR2 is SVGAGI. This CDR3 is built from 12 residues. V lost 4 bases to trimming and J lost 2 bases, with 4 bases between them. The CDR3 here is CASSSSTDTQYF. DNA of the CDR3: TGTGCCAGCAGTTCTTCCACAGATACGCAGTATTTT.

The chain carries TRBV7-9 and TRBJ1-2; the match to TRBD1 covers 10 bases. Unmatched junction bases numbered 2, after V lost 1 base and J lost 6 bases. The CDR3 covers 14 residues. Looked up from germline, CDR1 is SEHNR and CDR2 is FQNEAQ (reference sequence). The chain's CDR3 is CASSLVTGGNGYTF. The CDR3 coding sequence is TGTGCCAGCAGCTTAGTGACAGGGGGCAATGGCTACACCTTC.

The DNA of the CDR3 is TGTGCCAGCAGCTTACAGGGGCCGATAGCAACTAATGAAAAACTGTTTTTT. Translation: CASSLQGPIATNEKLFF. The chain couples TRBV7-9 to TRBJ1-4; possibly TRBD1 for D (6 bases). V lost 2 bases and J 0 bases, leaving 13 bases between the germline ends. The CDR3 has 17 amino acids. Germline V lookup: CDR1 SEHNR, CDR2 FQNEAQ (reference sequence).

The chain combines TRBV5-1 with TRBJ2-1, with D possibly TRBD1 on 6 matching bases. The CDR3 length is 12 residues. V was trimmed by 2 bases and J by 7 bases, leaving 7 bases between them. CDR1 SGHRS and CDR2 YFSETQ come from the germline V gene. CDR3 residues: CASSLGGNEQFF. CDR3 coding DNA: TGCGCCAGCAGCTTAGGGGGAAATGAGCAGTTCTTC.

V is TRBV6-5 and J is TRBJ1-2; 9 bases fit TRBD1. With 4 bases clipped from V and 4 bases from J, the junction kept 10 bases outside the gene matches. The germline V gene has CDR1 MNHEY and CDR2 SVGAGI. The CDR3 loop spans 16 amino acids. The chain's CDR3 is CASSSPTGGGIYGYTF. CDR3 DNA sequence: TGTGCCAGCAGTTCCCCAACAGGGGGCGGGATCTATGGCTACACCTTC.

The rearrangement links TRBV7-4 to TRBJ2-7; 7 bases are shared with TRBD2. Trimming at V came to 6 bases and at J to 2 bases, leaving 10 bases not matched to a gene. The CDR3 is 15 residues long. From germline, CDR1 is SGHVT and CDR2 SQSDAQ. In nucleotides, the CDR3 is TGTGCCAGCAGTAAGGAACTAGCGTCACCCTACGAGCAGTACTTC. It encodes CASSKELASPYEQYF.

This chain uses TRBV27 with TRBJ1-5, with a tentative D call TRBD1 (6 bases). Germline V CDR1 and CDR2: MNHEY, SMNVEV (reference sequence). Trimming cost V 3 bases and J 6 bases, with 18 bases left between them. There are 16 residues in the CDR3. The CDR3 DNA is TGTGCCAGCAGTTTGAGGGGGGGGCAGGGAGGTCAGCCCCAGCATTTT. Translated, it gives CASSLRGGQGGQPQHF.

This sequence joins TRBV21-1 and TRBJ1-1. TRBV21-1 constitutes a pseudogene. The CDR3 has 15 amino acids. The CDR3 is CASRWGGRQFTEAFF. The CDR3 region has the DNA TGTGCCAGCAGATGGGGGGGGCGCCAGTTTACTGAAGCTTTCTTT.

V gene TRBV25-1 combines with J gene TRBJ1-5; possibly TRBD1 for D (6 bases). CDR1 MGHDK and CDR2 SYGVNS come from the germline V gene. Trimming removed 1 base from V and 3 bases from J, with 13 bases in between. This CDR3 has 16 residues. The chain's CDR3 is CASSELKRQDNQPQHF. DNA for the CDR3: TGTGCCAGCAGTGAATTAAAACGACAGGACAATCAGCCCCAGCATTTT. Full variable domain (missing parts from reference TRBV25-1 and TRBJ1-5): EADIYQTPRYLVIGTGKKITLECSQTMGHDKMYWYQQDPGMELHLIHYSYGVNSTEKGDLSSESTVSRIRTEHFPLTLESARPSHTSQYLCASSELKRQDNQPQHFGDGTRLSIL.

The chain uses TRBV12-5 and TRBJ2-7; tentative D call: TRBD2 (6 bases). This CDR3 comprises 17 residues. V was cut by 0 bases and J by 0 bases, with 15 bases left in between. Germline V gene sequence: CDR1 LGHNT, CDR2 FRNRAP. CDR3: CASGLVGWEAPSYEQYF. The CDR3 DNA is TGTGCTAGTGGTTTGGTAGGGTGGGAGGCCCCCTCCTACGAGCAGTACTTC. Full variable domain (remainder filled in from reference TRBV12-5 and TRBJ2-7): DARVTQTPRHKVTEMGQEVTMRCQPILGHNTVFWYRQTMMQGLELLAYFRNRAPLDDSGMPKDRFSAEMPDATLATLKIQPSEPRDSAVYFCASGLVGWEAPSYEQYFGPGTRLTVT.